A selection of T cell receptor beta chains follows, all from one sample in a study of blood T cell repertoires in COVID-19. TCRdb keeps only in-frame clones here, not all; method: immunoSEQ multiplex PCR. This sample carries over 200,000 clones, approximately 89% of them seen once, and the ten largest clones take around 3.7%. The sequenced sample was PBMCs or T cells enriched from blood (not recorded which). Every receptor here comes from a woman aged 30 to 39 who had been exposed to COVID-19. Both conserved end residues are part of each CDR3. D genes are given only for firm matches. Clone size is given for some rows only: seen once, a few or many times, or a class if the clone is expanded.

len	j_gene	d_gene	abundance	v_gene	CDR3aa	CDR3nt
14	TRBJ1-4	TRBD1	-	TRBV9	CASSVGTGYEKLFF	TGTGCCAGCAGCGTGGGGACAGGGTACGAAAAACTGTTTTTT
18	TRBJ2-3	-	once	TRBV23-1	CASSQSQGFPSSTDTQYF	TGCGCCAGCAGTCAATCGCAGGGGTTTCCTTCTAGCACAGATACGCAGTATTTT
14	TRBJ2-5	-	-	TRBV9	CASSVGRAGETQYF	TGTGCCAGCAGCGTAGGGAGGGCGGGAGAGACCCAGTACTTC
15	TRBJ1-1	-	-	TRBV5-1	CASSLAVGRLPEAFF	TGCGCCAGCAGCTTGGCGGTGGGGCGCTTACCTGAAGCTTTCTTT
16	TRBJ1-1	TRBD1	few	TRBV2	CASSQTWTGKGTEAFF	TGTGCCAGCAGTCAAACCTGGACAGGGAAAGGCACTGAAGCTTTCTTT
16	TRBJ1-1	TRBD1	-	TRBV28	CASSQTGFRLYTEAFF	TGTGCCAGCAGTCAGACAGGGTTCAGATTGTACACTGAAGCTTTCTTT
16	TRBJ1-5	TRBD1	-	TRBV24-1	CATSVPDRGGDQPQHF	TGTGCCACCAGTGTCCCCGACAGGGGTGGGGATCAGCCCCAGCATTTT
14	TRBJ2-5	-	-	TRBV29-1	CSVGRKTGIETQYF	TGCAGCGTTGGAAGAAAGACTGGCATAGAGACCCAGTACTTC
16	TRBJ2-2	TRBD2	-	TRBV6-2/TRBV6-3	CASSYQAGGSTGELFF	TGTGCCAGCAGTTACCAGGCGGGAGGTTCCACCGGGGAGCTGTTTTTT
13	TRBJ1-2	-	-	TRBV28	CASSSGFGYGYTF	TGTGCCAGCAGTTCCGGGTTTGGCTATGGCTACACCTTC
15	TRBJ2-7	TRBD2	-	TRBV6-2/TRBV6-3	CASSNSGTSGGGQYF	TGTGCCAGCAGTAATTCCGGGACTAGCGGGGGAGGGCAGTACTTC
13	TRBJ2-5	-	-	TRBV18	CASSPSGVETQYF	TGTGCCAGCTCACCATCCGGGGTGGAGACCCAGTACTTC
12	TRBJ2-1	-	-	TRBV4-1	CASSQGGPGQFF	TGCGCCAGCAGCCAAGGGGGGCCAGGGCAGTTCTTC
13	TRBJ1-5	-	-	TRBV19	CASSIVASQPQHF	TGTGCCAGTAGTATTGTCGCTAGTCAGCCCCAGCATTTT
16	TRBJ2-1	TRBD2	-	TRBV28	CASSLSLAGKGREQFF	TGTGCCAGCAGTTTATCGCTAGCGGGAAAGGGGCGTGAGCAGTTCTTC
14	TRBJ1-1	-	-	TRBV19	CASSEQGLNTEAFF	TGTGCCAGTAGTGAACAGGGTCTGAACACTGAAGCTTTCTTT
15	TRBJ2-2	-	-	TRBV11-2	CASTSGKRYTGELFF	TGTGCCAGCACCTCAGGGAAACGGTACACCGGGGAGCTGTTTTTT
14	TRBJ2-7	-	-	TRBV2	CASSEASGSYEQYF	TGTGCCAGCAGTGAAGCTTCGGGGAGCTACGAGCAGTACTTC
13	TRBJ1-2	TRBD1	-	TRBV6-5	CASSRDRGLGYTF	TGTGCCAGCAGTCGCGACAGGGGGCTTGGCTACACCTTC
16	TRBJ2-7	TRBD2	-	TRBV27	CASKRLASGGLYEQYF	TGTGCCAGCAAAAGACTGGCGAGCGGGGGTCTCTACGAGCAGTACTTC
16	TRBJ1-1	-	once	TRBV16	CASSQIPGTKNTEAFF	TGTGCCAGCAGCCAAATTCCAGGAACCAAGAACACTGAAGCTTTCTTT
15	TRBJ1-6	-	-	TRBV21-1	CASSSEQGFNSPLHF	TGTGCCAGCAGCTCCGAACAGGGGTTTAATTCACCCCTCCACTTT
13	TRBJ2-5	TRBD1	-	TRBV6-5	CASSRQGQETQYF	TGTGCCAGCAGCAGACAGGGACAAGAGACCCAGTACTTC
14	TRBJ2-4	-	-	TRBV28	CASSSSGSKNIQYF	TGTGCCAGCAGTTCCTCCGGGTCCAAAAACATTCAGTACTTC
16	TRBJ1-1	TRBD1	-	TRBV11-2	CASSPGQGRRITEAFF	TGTGCCAGCAGCCCAGGACAGGGAAGAAGGATCACTGAAGCTTTCTTT
14	TRBJ2-3	-	-	TRBV29-1	CSVMLAGGTDTQYF	TGCAGCGTGATGCTAGCTGGCGGCACAGATACGCAGTATTTT
14	TRBJ1-1	-	-	TRBV7-9	CASSVGLGNTEAFF	TGTGCCAGCAGCGTTGGACTGGGAAACACTGAAGCTTTCTTT
14	TRBJ2-7	TRBD1	-	TRBV10-3	CAISSTGQGYEQYF	TGTGCCATCAGTTCCACGGGACAGGGCTACGAGCAGTACTTC
13	TRBJ2-2	TRBD1	-	TRBV18	CASSGQHTGELFF	TGTGCCAGCTCGGGACAGCACACCGGGGAGCTGTTTTTT
17	TRBJ2-7	TRBD2	-	TRBV5-4	CASSLGLAAMYMYEQYF	TGTGCCAGCAGCTTGGGACTAGCGGCCATGTACATGTACGAGCAGTACTTC
16	TRBJ2-1	-	-	TRBV28	CASSARDFSSYNEQFF	TGTGCCAGCAGTGCCCGGGACTTCAGCTCCTACAATGAGCAGTTCTTC
14	TRBJ1-2	-	-	TRBV4-2	CASSQDRGIDGYTF	TGTGCCAGCAGCCAAGATCGGGGTATTGATGGCTACACCTTC
17	TRBJ1-5	-	-	TRBV5-5	CASSLVIGAGGNQPQHF	TGTGCCAGCAGCTTGGTCATTGGAGCCGGGGGCAATCAGCCCCAGCATTTT
16	TRBJ2-1	TRBD2	-	TRBV7-9	CASSSRVLAVENEQFF	TGTGCCAGCAGCTCCCGAGTCCTAGCGGTAGAGAATGAGCAGTTCTTC
18	TRBJ2-1	TRBD2	-	TRBV27	CASSSGTSGRLAYNEQFF	TGTGCCAGCAGTTCCGGGACTAGCGGGCGGCTCGCCTACAATGAGCAGTTCTTC
15	TRBJ1-5	TRBD1	once	TRBV3-1/TRBV3-2	CASSQDGTGPRAQHF	TGTGCCAGCAGCCAAGATGGGACAGGGCCAAGAGCCCAGCATTTT
15	TRBJ2-7	TRBD2	-	TRBV5-1	CASSPGTSGTYEQYF	TGCGCCAGCAGCCCGGGGACTAGCGGTACCTACGAGCAGTACTTC
15	TRBJ2-1	-	-	TRBV7-2	CASSLAGNPYNEQFF	TGTGCCAGCAGCTTGGCGGGGAACCCTTACAATGAGCAGTTCTTC
18	TRBJ2-3	TRBD2	-	TRBV5-1	CASSKRTSGRTGTDTQYF	TGCGCCAGCAGCAAGAGGACTAGCGGGAGGACGGGCACAGATACGCAGTATTTT
13	TRBJ2-5	-	-	TRBV30	CACGAGGMETQYF	TGTGCCTGCGGGGCAGGGGGGATGGAGACCCAGTACTTC
16	TRBJ2-3	TRBD2	once	TRBV3-1/TRBV3-2	CASSPELAGGANTQYF	TGTGCCAGCAGCCCCGAACTAGCGGGAGGGGCAAATACGCAGTATTTT
16	TRBJ2-7	-	once	TRBV27	CASSFRGPDISYEQYF	TGTGCCAGCAGTTTTAGGGGCCCGGACATCTCCTACGAGCAGTACTTC
15	TRBJ2-3	TRBD1	once	TRBV6-5	CASREDRVSTDTQYF	TGTGCCAGCAGGGAGGACAGGGTTTCCACAGATACGCAGTATTTT
15	TRBJ2-1	TRBD2	-	TRBV5-1	CASSSGTSGNNEQFF	TGCGCCAGCAGCTCCGGGACTAGCGGAAACAATGAGCAGTTCTTC
15	TRBJ2-1	TRBD2	-	TRBV5-1	CASSSGTSGANEQFF	TGCGCCAGCAGTTCTGGGACTAGCGGTGCCAATGAGCAGTTCTTC
16	TRBJ1-1	-	-	TRBV12-5	CASGLVLNRDADGAFF	TGTGCTAGTGGTTTGGTACTCAACAGGGACGCGGATGGAGCTTTCTTT
16	TRBJ2-5	TRBD2	-	TRBV6-1	CASSDFVGGGQETQYF	TGTGCCAGCAGTGATTTCGTTGGGGGGGGGCAAGAGACCCAGTACTTC
17	TRBJ1-4	-	-	TRBV10-3	CAISGGGHQESNEKLFF	TGTGCCATCAGTGGGGGGGGACATCAGGAATCTAATGAAAAACTGTTTTTT